Reported below is one T cell receptor (beta chain). At one end the junction does not follow the germline gene, possibly because of a read error. These data belong to a study of cytomegalovirus exposure and HLA in healthy donors. The CDR3 has 16 residues. Germline V gives CDR1 SGHDN, CDR2 FVKESK. A multiplex PCR was run with 60 Vbeta primers and 13 Jbeta primers. Method: immunoSEQ multiplex PCR; TCRdb's copy keeps in-frame clones and lacks some. The table has some 170,000 clones, 79% seen once. Sequencing was performed on PBMCs. This receptor was obtained from a man in his forties in good health and CMV-seronegative. This chain connects TRBV14 to TRBJ2-6, with D possibly TRBD1 on 5 matching bases. The CDR3 sequence is CASSPLERSGANGLTF. CDR3 bases: TGTGCCAGCAGCCCCCTAGAGAGATCTGGGGCCAACGGCCTGACTTTC.